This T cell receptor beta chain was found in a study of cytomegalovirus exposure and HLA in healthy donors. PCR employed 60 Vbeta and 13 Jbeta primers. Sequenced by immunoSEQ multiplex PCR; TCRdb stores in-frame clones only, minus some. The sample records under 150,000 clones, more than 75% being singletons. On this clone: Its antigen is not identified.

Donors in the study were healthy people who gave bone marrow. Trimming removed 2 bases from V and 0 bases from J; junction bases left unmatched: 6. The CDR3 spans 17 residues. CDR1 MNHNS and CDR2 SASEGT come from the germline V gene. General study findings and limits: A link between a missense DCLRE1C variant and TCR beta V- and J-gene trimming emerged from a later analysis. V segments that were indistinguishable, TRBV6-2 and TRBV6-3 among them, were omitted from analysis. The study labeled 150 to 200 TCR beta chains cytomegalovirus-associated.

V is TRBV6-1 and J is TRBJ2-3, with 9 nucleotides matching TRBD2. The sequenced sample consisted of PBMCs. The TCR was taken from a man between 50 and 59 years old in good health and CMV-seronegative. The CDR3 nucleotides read TGTGCCAGCAGTGAACAGACTAGCGGACGTAGCACAGATACGCAGTATTTT. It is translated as CASSEQTSGRSTDTQYF.